This T cell receptor beta chain was documented in a study of cytomegalovirus exposure and HLA in healthy donors. 13 Jbeta primers and 60 Vbeta primers were used for the PCR. Method: immunoSEQ multiplex PCR; TCRdb's copy keeps in-frame clones and lacks some. Among roughly 93,000 clones, under 85% were seen once, and the ten largest hold roughly 9.7%. Germline values: CDR1 MNHEY, CDR2 SVGAGI. The V end lost 8 bases, the J end lost 4 bases, and 17 bases lay between the germline ends. This CDR3 has 14 amino acids. The material sequenced was PBMCs. The receptor's source is a man younger than 35 in good health and CMV-seropositive. The chain has TRBV6-5 and TRBJ1-1; tentatively, D is TRBD1 (5 bases). The CDR3 DNA sequence: TGTGCCAGCCGCCTAGGCGGGGGGTCCACTGAAGCTTTCTTT. Translated, it gives CASRLGGGSTEAFF.